The source of this T cell receptor (beta chain) is a study of shared clonotypes between healthy human individuals. CDR1 MNHEY and CDR2 SMNVEV come from the germline V gene (reference sequence). The V segment lost 6 bases and the J segment 7 bases; nucleotides outside the gene matches: 16. This CDR3 is built from 17 residues. CD45RO-negative, CCR7-positively selected cells formed the naive CD8 fraction, excluding terminally differentiated effector memory CD45RA+ cells. The repertoire was sequenced with immunoSEQ multiplex PCR; TCRdb's copy has only in-frame clones and lacks some. The sample contains 550,000 to 650,000 clones, about 96% of which appear only once.

The rearrangement uses TRBV27 and TRBJ2-1; 9 bases map to TRBD2. Material: naive CD8+ T cells sorted from blood. The receptor was isolated from a woman aged 25 to 39 in good health. Written as DNA, the CDR3 is TGTGCCAGCAGACTCAGGAAGATCGTAGCGGGAGAGAATGAGCAGTTCTTC. As protein: CASRLRKIVAGENEQFF.